Given below is one T cell receptor beta chain in context. Germline CDR1 is MGHDK and CDR2 is SYGVNS. Trimming cost V 5 bases and J 1 base, with 13 bases left between them. The CDR3 covers 15 residues. Profiled with immunoSEQ multiplex PCR; TCRdb holds only in-frame clones, not every one. The sample carries fewer than 75,000 clones, around 93% recorded once. The data were taken from a study of T cell changes during pregnancy in multiple sclerosis. The chain combines TRBV25-1 with TRBJ2-3, with TRBD2 as a possible D gene (6 bases). The TCR was taken from a female donor in good health, enrolled as a control in a pregnancy study. The sequences come from peripheral blood, collected after pregnancy. The CDR3 region has the DNA TGTGCCAGCAGTACCTCTAGCGATGGCACAGATACGCAGTATTTT. Translated, it gives CASSTSSDGTDTQYF.